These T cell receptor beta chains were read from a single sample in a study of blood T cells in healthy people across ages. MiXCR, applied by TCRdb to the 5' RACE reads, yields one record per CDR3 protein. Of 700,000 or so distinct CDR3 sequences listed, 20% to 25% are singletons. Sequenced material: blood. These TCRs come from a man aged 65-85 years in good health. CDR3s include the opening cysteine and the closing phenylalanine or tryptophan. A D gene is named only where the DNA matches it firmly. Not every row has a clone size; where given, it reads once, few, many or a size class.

CSAGTSVSTDTQYF	TGCAGCGCTGGGACTAGCGTCAGCACAGATACGCAGTATTTT	TRBD2	TRBV29-1	TRBJ2-3	many
CASSPGPIVNQPQHF	TGTGCCAGCAGCCCTGGTCCGATCGTCAATCAGCCCCAGCATTTT	-	TRBV11-2	TRBJ1-5	few
CASSQLAGNEKLFF	TGTGCCAGCAGCCAATTAGCGGGGAATGAAAAACTGTTTTTT	-	TRBV3-1	TRBJ1-4	few
CASMKEAIGTQYF	TGTGCCAGCATGAAAGAGGCTATAGGGACCCAGTACTTC	-	TRBV2	TRBJ2-5	-
CLVFSGTEAFF	TGCCTCGTATTCTCCGGCACTGAAGCTTTCTTT	-	TRBV29-1	TRBJ1-1	-
CASSYSNPPAYYF	TGTGCCAGCAGTTACTCGAACCCCCCCGCATATTACTTC	-	TRBV6-6	TRBJ2-7	-
CASSTTRSNGYTF	TGTGCCAGCAGCACTACTCGCAGTAATGGCTACACCTTC	-	TRBV9	TRBJ1-2	-
CASSLVGQGDEQFF	TGTGCCAGCAGCTTAGTGGGACAGGGAGATGAGCAGTTCTTC	TRBD1	TRBV7-9	TRBJ2-1	-
CSAAGGAGYTF	TGCAGCGCCGCGGGGGGGGCTGGCTACACCTTC	-	TRBV29-1	TRBJ1-2	-
CASSYEGRREKLFF	TGTGCCAGCAGTTACGAAGGACGGAGGGAAAAACTGTTTTTT	-	TRBV6-5	TRBJ1-4	many
CSVAPRADTQYF	TGCAGCGTTGCCCCAAGGGCAGATACGCAGTATTTT	-	TRBV29-1	TRBJ2-3	-
CSARVETGFAGELFF	TGCAGTGCTAGAGTAGAGACAGGGTTCGCCGGGGAGCTGTTTTTT	TRBD1	TRBV20-1	TRBJ2-2	-
CASSSLWGQFF	TGTGCCAGCAGCTCTTTATGGGGGCAGTTCTTC	-	TRBV12-3/TRBV12-4	TRBJ2-1	once
CAGSYSRRAAGNEQFF	TGTGCCGGCAGTTACTCGAGGCGGGCAGCCGGGAATGAGCAGTTCTTC	-	TRBV6-5	TRBJ2-1	-
CAGSQDSMPDFYEQYF	TGCGCCGGCAGCCAAGATTCTATGCCGGATTTCTACGAGCAGTACTTC	-	TRBV4-1	TRBJ2-7	few